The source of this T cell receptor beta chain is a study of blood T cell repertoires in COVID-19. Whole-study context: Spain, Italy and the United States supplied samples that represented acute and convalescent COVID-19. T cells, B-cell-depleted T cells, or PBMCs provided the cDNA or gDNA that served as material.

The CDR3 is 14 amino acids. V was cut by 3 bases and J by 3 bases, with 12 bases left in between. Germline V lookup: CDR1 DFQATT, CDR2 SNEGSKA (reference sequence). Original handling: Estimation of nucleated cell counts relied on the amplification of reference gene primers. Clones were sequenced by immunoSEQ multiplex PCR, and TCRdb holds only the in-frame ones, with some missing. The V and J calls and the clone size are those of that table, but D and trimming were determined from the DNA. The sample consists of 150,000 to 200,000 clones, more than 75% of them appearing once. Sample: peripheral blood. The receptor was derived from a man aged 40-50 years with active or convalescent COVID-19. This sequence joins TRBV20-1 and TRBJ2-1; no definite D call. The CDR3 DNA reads TGCAGTGCTAGTAGCCGGAGAGGCTACAATGAGCAGTTCTTC. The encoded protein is CSASSRRGYNEQFF.